The text below deals with one TCR beta chain. This clonotype was picked up many times. The target of this receptor is not known. Base qualities were left out, and no much larger clone turns up one base away. What this sample's time point label stands for: patch test 1, 2 weeks after DPC sensitization. Read against the paper, the sample's treatment or condition label means: therapeutic diphenylcyclopropenone sensitization with weekly scalp DPC. At each patch-test visit, blood was drawn before the patch test was applied. Eligible patients were aged 18 to 70, diagnosed with alopecia, deemed suitable for DPC therapy, and excluded if pregnant. Unfractionated whole blood was collected in Tempus Blood RNA tubes, and total RNA was extracted from that blood. The junction shows trimming of 5 bases on V and 4 bases on J, plus 12 bases between the germline ends. In the germline V gene, CDR1 corresponds to SGHTA and CDR2 to FQGNSA. From its cysteine to its phenylalanine, the CDR3 spans 14 amino acids. Only the CDR3 DNA stays, 42 bases, in frame from base 1.

The data derive from a study of human T cells and chemical hapten exposure (dated by TCRdb to the early 2020s). Some background on the complete study: For sensitization, 2% DPC in acetone was applied to a 2 cm by 2 cm area of upper inner arm skin. Alopecia areata with under or over 50% scalp involvement, alopecia totalis and alopecia universalis were represented in the patient cohort, which was mostly female. Libraries were combined into a pool for sequencing, and differences in TCR yield between samples came mainly from small differences in library volumes within the pool. Patch tests used Finn chambers with 0.01% DPC on the upper back, scored after 6 days by International Contact Dermatitis Research Group standards. Blood samples were taken from patients before sensitization (week 0) and at 2, 6 and about 24 weeks after DPC sensitization. In alopecia patients, the study followed how the peripheral blood TCR repertoire changed in vivo over primary and secondary sensitization to diphenylcyclopropenone (DPC), a hapten. Weekly therapeutic DPC doses were additionally applied to the scalp of patients throughout the roughly 23-week study period. Approximately 28 alopecia patients provided blood for TCR sequencing at one to four time points (pre-sensitization, 2, 6 and 24 weeks).

The library relied on RACE. The sample was run on a NextSeq 500. During library preparation, unique molecular identifiers were attached to individual cDNA molecules so that TCRs could be counted in a quantitative, reproducible way. For every blood RNA sample, sequencing covered both the TCR alpha and TCR beta chains. The study's own analysis went as follows. Samples had a median of 95,638 TCRs, with a range from roughly 23,224 to 700,000. The Decombinator software suite was used to annotate V, J and CDR3 in the TCR reads. For PS versus PT1 abundance plots, all samples were subsampled to the same number of TCRs (28,000). TCRs were defined as expanded if absent before sensitization and observed at least eight times at the 2-week time point. Through fastp at Q25 and MiXCR, TCRdb rebuilt clones from the public reads, retaining in-frame beta chains. When rows share a CDR3 protein, they turn into one entry using the most common DNA and genes. TCRdb, not the original authors, processed these V and J calls. The sample profile shows around 380,000 distinct CDR3 sequences; around 4.8% of them were found once. Around 2% of the sample rests with the top ten.

What the research found in general, with its limitations: Expanded TCRs formed significantly more large CDR3 similarity clusters than pre-sensitization or healthy control sets, consistent with antigen-driven responses. No change with DPC sensitization was found in the number of TCRs above 1 in 1000 frequency, and no evidence of global repertoire structure alterations was found. Repeated subsampling changed both the strength of the expansion versus patch-test correlation and the threshold at which that correlation became significant. Because all patients had alopecia, a presumed autoimmune disease, the immune response of the patients might differ from that of healthy individuals. Patch test score correlated positively with the number of PT1 expanded TCRs, reaching significance at thresholds 8, 16 and 32 but not at 4.

The sequencing used whole blood, collected in connection with sensitization to the hapten diphenylcyclopropenone (DPC). The sequence joins TRBV7-2 to TRBJ2-1; TRBD2 is a weak D gene call, 6 bases matching. The TCR was taken from a woman aged 45-60 years with alopecia areata. Some clones in this sample may be carry-over from other donors' samples. The nucleotide sequence reads TGTGCCAGCAGCCCCAGCGGGCTTTACAATGAGCAGTTCTTC. Its product reads: CASSPSGLYNEQFF.